This passage covers 6 T cell receptor beta chains from one sample sequenced in a study of blood T cell repertoires in COVID-19. Generated by immunoSEQ multiplex PCR, the TCRdb table keeps only in-frame clones and is missing some. The data hold 85,000 to 100,000 clones, with approximately 88% observed a single time. Sequencing used peripheral blood. These TCRs come from a woman aged 55-69 years with acute or convalescent COVID-19.

J is TRBJ1-1 and V is TRBV7-9; no clear D gene. Germline CDR1 and CDR2: SEHNR and FQNEAQ (reference sequence). Trimming shortened V by 7 bases and J by 4 bases, and 22 bases separated the two germline ends. The CDR3 is 16 amino acids. The CDR3 is CASIVIPAGSGTEAFF. CDR3 coding DNA: TGTGCCAGCATCGTAATCCCGGCGGGGAGTGGCACTGAAGCTTTCTTT.

The chain is built from TRBV7-6 and TRBJ2-3; 8 bases line up with TRBD2. Germline V gene sequence: CDR1 SGHVS, CDR2 FNYEAQ. With V trimmed by 5 bases and J by 4 bases, 11 bases remained unmatched. The CDR3 has 16 residues. CDR3 sequence: CASSELLAGGADTQYF. The CDR3 DNA is TGTGCCAGCAGCGAACTCCTAGCGGGTGGGGCAGATACGCAGTATTTT.

This clone was seen a handful of times. This chain uses TRBV6-2 or TRBV6-3 with TRBJ1-2; TRBD1 matches at 8 bases. The CDR3 length is 15 residues. Germline lookup yields CDR1 MNHEY and CDR2 SVGEGT. J was trimmed by 4 bases and V by 6 bases; bases with no gene match: 10. CDR3 loop: CASSLTNRGFYGYTF. The CDR3 DNA is TGTGCCAGCAGCCTTACAAACAGGGGGTTCTATGGCTACACCTTC.

The CDR3 is CASSSIAGAQFF. The CDR3 region has the DNA TGTGCCAGCAGTTCCATAGCGGGGGCACAGTTCTTC. The V gene is TRBV6-2 or TRBV6-3, the J gene TRBJ2-1; 9 bases line up with TRBD2. This CDR3 contains 12 residues. Germline CDR1 reads MNHEY; CDR2 reads SVGEGT. J lost 13 bases, V lost 4 bases, and 5 bases had no gene match.

The chain joins TRBV11-3 to TRBJ2-2; 9 nucleotides line up with TRBD1. Germline values: CDR1 SGHNT, CDR2 YENEEA. The CDR3 length is 14 residues. V shed 5 bases, J shed 8 bases, and the junction held 6 bases outside the gene matches. CDR3 amino acids: CASSQGQGNGELFF. The CDR3 bases are TGTGCCAGCAGCCAGGGACAGGGTAATGGGGAGCTGTTTTTT.

The chain joins TRBV2 to TRBJ1-6; the match to TRBD1 covers 7 bases. The junction had 3 bases not matched to a gene; V was cut back by 10 bases and J by 3 bases. The CDR3 extends over 13 amino acids. Per germline, CDR1 SNHLY and CDR2 FYNNEI. CDR3 nucleotides: TGTGCCAACGGACAGGACTATAATTCACCCCTCCACTTT. The encoded protein is CANGQDYNSPLHF.